Below are 14 T cell receptor beta chains sequenced from a single sample in a study of shared clonotypes between healthy human individuals. CD45RO-negative cells were positively selected for CCR7, leaving out terminally differentiated effector memory CD45RA+ cells. This table comes from immunoSEQ multiplex PCR, and its TCRdb copy is limited to in-frame clones, with some not included. The data show around 2,000,000 clones, with roughly 91% seen just once and 1.5% to 2% held by the top ten. The specimen sequenced was naive CD8+ T cells from PBMCs. These receptors all stem from a man between 18 and 35 years old in good health. Some clones in this sample may be carry-over from other donors' samples.

The chain joins TRBV7-9 to TRBJ2-5; D may correspond to TRBD1 or TRBD2 (6 bases each). The CDR3 runs 14 residues. The germline gives CDR1 SEHNR, CDR2 FQNEAQ (reference sequence). V was shortened by 6 bases and J by 5 bases, with 16 bases between the two germline ends. The CDR3 DNA reads as TGTGCCAGCAGGCGGGACCGAGGGGGTGAGACCCAGTACTTC. Residues: CASRRDRGGETQYF. Using reference TRBV7-9 and TRBJ2-5 for the parts outside the CDR3, the full variable domain is DTGVSQNPRHKITKRGQNVTFRCDPISEHNRLYWYRQTLGQGPEFLTYFQNEAQLEKSRLLSDRFSAERPKGSFSTLEIQRTEQGDSAMYLCASRRDRGGETQYFGPGTRLLVL.

The genes are TRBV7-9 and TRBJ2-5; D call uncertain. CDR3 length: 13 residues. Germline values: CDR1 SEHNR, CDR2 FQNEAQ (reference sequence). V lost 6 bases and J 5 bases, leaving 13 bases between the germline ends. Here the CDR3 reads CASRIQVGETQYF. CDR3 nucleotides: TGTGCCAGCAGGATTCAGGTTGGGGAGACCCAGTACTTC.

As DNA, the CDR3 is TGTGCCAGCAGTTACTCAAGGGGCACAGATACGCAGTATTTT. It is translated as CASSYSRGTDTQYF. This chain joins TRBV6-6 and TRBJ2-3, with D uncertain. Trimming took off 0 bases at V and 1 base at J, with 5 bases between the two ends. CDR1 is MNHNY and CDR2 is SVGAGI in the germline V gene (reference sequence). CDR3 length equals 14 residues.

The gene calls are TRBV7-2 and TRBJ2-7, with D possibly being TRBD2 (6 bases). Germline V gene sequence: CDR1 SGHTA, CDR2 FQGNSA. Deletions cut 2 bases from V and 6 bases from J, with 20 bases between. The CDR3 has 16 residues. The CDR3 is CASSLSERAPSGEQYF. In DNA, the CDR3 is TGTGCCAGCAGCTTATCCGAGCGGGCGCCGTCGGGCGAGCAGTACTTC. Using reference TRBV7-2 and TRBJ2-7 for the parts outside the CDR3, the full variable domain is GAGVSQSPSNKVTEKGKDVELRCDPISGHTALYWYRQSLGQGLEFLIYFQGNSAPDKSGLPSDRFSAERTGGSVSTLTIQRTQQEDSAVYLCASSLSERAPSGEQYFGPGTRLTVT.

As for this clone: Other DNA sequences from this sample encode an identical CDR3 as well. The CDR3 sequence is CASSLVRGDNEQFF. CDR3 nucleotides: TGTGCCAGCAGCTTAGTACGCGGAGACAATGAGCAGTTCTTC. This chain connects TRBV7-9 to TRBJ2-1; D remains ambiguous. Germline CDR1 and CDR2: SEHNR and FQNEAQ (reference sequence). CDR3 length: 14 amino acids. Trimming pared 1 base from V and 5 bases from J, leaving 9 bases between.

The chain carries TRBV9 and TRBJ2-3; 8 bases are a match to TRBD1. Looked up from germline, CDR1 is SGDLS and CDR2 is YYNGEE. The junction had 9 bases not matched to a gene; V was cut back by 4 bases and J by 5 bases. The CDR3 contains 15 residues. CDR3 nucleotide sequence: TGTGCCAGCAGCCTCAGGGGGCGAGTGAGAGATACGCAGTATTTT. This codes for CASSLRGRVRDTQYF.

V gene TRBV6-5 combines with J gene TRBJ2-1; D possibly corresponds to TRBD2 (5 bases). This CDR3 comprises 15 residues. The ends were cut back, 0 bases at V and 7 bases at J, with 13 bases in the middle. Germline CDR1 MNHEY, CDR2 SVGAGI. The CDR3 DNA follows: TGTGCCAGCAGTTACTCAGACGAGGGCCCGAATGAGCAGTTCTTC. Residues: CASSYSDEGPNEQFF.

V gene TRBV19 combines with J gene TRBJ2-1; either TRBD1 or TRBD2 may fit D (5 bases each). V gave up 6 bases and J gave up 2 bases, with 14 bases separating them. There are 15 residues in the CDR3. The V gene's germline CDR1 is LNHDA and CDR2 SQIVND (reference sequence). CDR3: CASSPGTQPYNEQFF. Here the CDR3 DNA reads TGTGCCAGTAGCCCAGGGACCCAACCCTACAATGAGCAGTTCTTC.

Remarks on this clone: The same CDR3 can be traced to other DNA sequences in this sample. The rearrangement joins TRBV27 to TRBJ2-3; 9 bases line up with TRBD1. Trimming took 5 bases from V and 1 from J; bases not matched to a gene: 7. Germline V CDR1 and CDR2: MNHEY, SMNVEV (reference sequence). The CDR3 has 16 amino acids. Here the CDR3 DNA reads TGTGCCAGCAGTCTCCTTTGGACAGGGGGCACAGATACGCAGTATTTT. Translating gives CASSLLWTGGTDTQYF.

This clone was counted between two and nine times. CDR3 in amino acids: CASTSGSYEQYF. The CDR3, as DNA: TGTGCCAGCACTAGCGGATCCTACGAGCAGTACTTC. The chain employs TRBV2 and TRBJ2-7; 7 bases are shared with TRBD2. V was pared by 7 bases and J by 1 base, with 1 base of the junction left unmatched. This CDR3 spans 12 amino acids. The germline gives CDR1 SNHLY, CDR2 FYNNEI.

The rearrangement links TRBV7-8 to TRBJ2-7, with 7 bases aligning to TRBD2. CDR3 length equals 16 residues. From germline, CDR1 is SGHVS and CDR2 FQNEAQ. V trimming: 6 bases; J trimming: 0 bases; junction bases outside the gene matches: 11. The DNA for the CDR3 is TGTGCCAGCAGGGGCTCGAGCGGGACCCTCTCCTACGAGCAGTACTTC. Translation gives CASRGSSGTLSYEQYF.

The chain links TRBV27 to TRBJ2-5; D might be TRBD2 (5 bases). CDR1 is MNHEY, CDR2 SMNVEV, per germline (reference sequence). The CDR3 totals 15 residues. Trimming stripped 5 bases from V and 2 bases from J, with 15 bases between. Written as DNA, the CDR3 is TGTGCCAGCAGTCCCGCTCCGAGAGGGCAAGAGACCCAGTACTTC. It yields the protein CASSPAPRGQETQYF.

CDR3 bases: TGTGCCAGCAGCTTGGGCAGGGGATTAGGTGAGACCCAGTACTTC. As protein: CASSLGRGLGETQYF. This chain joins TRBV5-4 and TRBJ2-5; TRBD1 might be the D (6 bases). With 0 bases removed from V and 5 bases from J, the gap between germline ends came to 14 bases. This CDR3 region has 15 residues. The germline gives CDR1 SGHNT, CDR2 YYREEE (reference sequence).

The V and J genes are TRBV29-1 and TRBJ1-2, with a weak D call TRBD1 (5 bases). This CDR3 has 12 residues. V was cut by 6 bases and J by 4 bases, with 12 bases left in between. The germline gives CDR1 SQVTM, CDR2 ANQGSEA. The CDR3 reads CSVTGTPYGYTF. CDR3 in DNA: TGCAGCGTGACCGGGACCCCCTATGGCTACACCTTC.